This is a list of T cell receptor beta chains from one sample in a study of blood T cell repertoires in COVID-19. TCRdb keeps only in-frame clones here, not all; method: immunoSEQ multiplex PCR. This table holds 150,000 to 200,000 clones, 81% found once. The sample taken for sequencing was PBMCs or T cells enriched from blood (not recorded which). The receptors stem from a woman between 40 and 55 years old with acute COVID-19. Each CDR3 is given with its conserved first and last residue. Fields, in order: D gene, V gene, J gene, clone size, CDR3 protein, CDR3 DNA. A D gene is named only where the DNA matches it firmly. Where a row states a size, it is once, few, many or the class of an expanded clone; other rows omit it.

>TRBD2|TRBV7-3|TRBJ2-1|NA
CASSLTSSGRVNEQFF
TGTGCCAGCAGCTTAACGTCTAGCGGGAGAGTGAATGAGCAGTTCTTC
>TRBD2|TRBV5-5|TRBJ2-3|NA
CASSFSGSYDTQYF
TGTGCCAGCAGCTTCAGCGGGAGTTACGATACGCAGTATTTT
>NA|TRBV5-1|TRBJ1-1|few
CASSLDWGASTEAFF
TGCGCCAGCAGCTTGGACTGGGGCGCGAGCACTGAAGCTTTCTTT
>NA|TRBV11-2|TRBJ1-1|NA
CASSAQRSSRAEAFF
TGTGCCAGCAGCGCCCAGAGGAGTTCGAGGGCTGAAGCTTTCTTT
>TRBD1|TRBV11-1|TRBJ1-1|NA
CASSFGTAREAFF
TGTGCCAGCAGCTTCGGGACAGCCCGTGAAGCTTTCTTT
>NA|TRBV15|TRBJ1-1|few
CATSRNRETEAFF
TGTGCCACCAGCAGAAACAGGGAGACTGAAGCTTTCTTT
>NA|TRBV30|TRBJ2-1|NA
CASKPGRRNEQFF
TGTGCTTCAAAGCCGGGAAGGAGGAATGAGCAGTTCTTC
>TRBD1|TRBV7-2|TRBJ2-1|NA
CAYRHGTGGSEQFF
TGTGCCTACCGTCACGGGACAGGGGGGAGTGAGCAGTTCTTC
>TRBD1|TRBV6-5|TRBJ2-7|NA
CASSYRGTGVYEQYF
TGTGCCAGCAGTTATAGAGGGACAGGGGTGTACGAGCAGTACTTC
>TRBD2|TRBV11-3|TRBJ2-3|NA
CASRGRAGGTDTQYF
TGTGCCAGCAGGGGGAGGGCCGGTGGCACAGATACGCAGTATTTT
>NA|TRBV6-5|TRBJ1-2|NA
CASNGRAGGYTF
TGTGCCAGCAACGGGAGGGCTGGTGGCTACACCTTC